This TCR beta chain stems from a study of regulatory T cells in long-lasting Graves disease. Whole-study findings and limits: Newly diagnosed patients shared around 910 public clonotypes; persistent patients shared around 2,500. No thyroid tissue was studied; the work used peripheral blood only.

As for time point: newly diagnosed GD, antithyroid drugs for less than 3 months. The authors made the TCR library using RNA they extracted from PBMCs. The V and J ends lost 3 bases and 8 bases, in that order; junction bases with no gene match: 8. This CDR3 spans 14 amino acids. To make TCR beta libraries, researchers used iRepertoire HTBI primers and Arm-PCR of CDR3 regions. TCRdb used MiXCR to reprocess the multiplex PCR reads, holding one entry per CDR3 protein. The sample consists of about 620,000 distinct CDR3 sequences, roughly 15% of them appearing once. This clonotype was counted a few times. Its antigen remains unknown. The sample also formed part of further work on T cells in Graves' hyperthyroidism and ophthalmopathy. From that second work: Before onset, by a median of around 6.1 months, the model predicted ophthalmopathy.

This chain uses TRBV12-3 or TRBV12-4 with TRBJ1-2, with 8 bases matching TRBD1. The sequences come from peripheral blood mononuclear cells (PBMCs), collected at new diagnosis, from a patient treated with antithyroid drugs. This sequence originates from a woman in her 30s with Graves disease. CDR3 nucleotides: TGTGCCAGCAGTTTGAGGCAGGGGGCTTTGGGCTACACCTTC. It encodes CASSLRQGALGYTF.